This entry lists 16 T cell receptor beta chains sequenced from one sample in a study of cytomegalovirus exposure and HLA in healthy donors. Primers: 60 Vbeta forward and 13 Jbeta reverse. Produced via immunoSEQ multiplex PCR; TCRdb's table is partial and in-frame only. The table has 120,000 to 150,000 clones, 84% seen once. Sequenced sample: PBMCs. These receptor sequences come from a boy younger than 10 in good health and CMV-seronegative.

This clone has a single count. This sequence joins TRBV10-3 and TRBJ2-2; tentative D call: TRBD1 (5 bases). CDR1 is ENHRY, CDR2 SYGVKD, per germline. The CDR3 totals 15 residues. V was trimmed by 2 bases and J by 1 base, leaving 8 bases between them. Here the CDR3 DNA reads TGTGCCATCAGTGAGCTTCAGGGGAACACCGGGGAGCTGTTTTTT. Protein sequence: CAISELQGNTGELFF.

The chain recombines TRBV19 with TRBJ2-1; possibly TRBD2 for D (5 bases). Between the trimmed V and J ends, which lost 5 bases and 6 bases, there was a span of 11 bases. Germline V gives CDR1 LNHDA, CDR2 SQIVND (reference sequence). The CDR3 has 13 amino acids. CDR3 DNA: TGTGCCAGTAGTTCCCCCCGGGGCAATGAGCAGTTCTTC. It encodes CASSSPRGNEQFF.

As concerns this clone: At one boundary the junction diverges from the germline segment, which might be a read error. The chain combines TRBV9 with TRBJ2-7, with TRBD1 matching 7 bases. There are 14 residues in the CDR3. Germline CDR1 and CDR2: SGDLS and YYNGEE. CDR3 protein: CASSVATGLGEQSF. The CDR3 DNA reads TGTGCCAGCAGCGTAGCGACAGGGTTAGGAGAGCAGTCCTTC.

The chain employs TRBV19 and TRBJ1-5; D may be TRBD1 (6 bases). Germline loops: CDR1 LNHDA, CDR2 SQIVND (reference sequence). The CDR3 sequence is 17 residues long. V was pared by 0 bases and J by 1 base, with 13 bases between. The CDR3 nucleotides read TGTGCCAGTAGTATAGATTCTGACAGGCTCAGCAATCAGCCCCAGCATTTT. Translation: CASSIDSDRLSNQPQHF.

The chain is built from TRBV18 and TRBJ2-5; TRBD2 is a possible D gene (5 bases). The V gene's germline CDR1 is KGHSH and CDR2 LQKENI. The CDR3 is 13 residues long. V dropped 5 bases and J dropped 5 bases, with 12 bases sitting between them. The DNA for the CDR3 is TGTGCCAGCTCAATGGGCGGAGGCGAGACCCAGTACTTC. This sequence encodes CASSMGGGETQYF.

CDR3 nucleotides: TGTGCCAGTGTTGACAGGGTGGGCAATTCACCCCTCCACTTT. Residues: CASVDRVGNSPLHF. The chain carries TRBV5-4 and TRBJ1-6; 7 bases are shared with TRBD1. The ends lost 8 bases at V and 7 bases at J; junction bases unmatched: 9. The CDR3 loop spans 14 amino acids. Per the germline V gene, CDR1 is SGHNT and CDR2 is YYREEE (reference sequence).

The CDR3 sequence: CAWGRGGETQYF. The CDR3 DNA is TGTGCCTGGGGGCGGGGGGGAGAGACCCAGTACTTC. V usage is TRBV30 and J usage is TRBJ2-5; 9 bases fit TRBD2. V shed 5 bases, J shed 4 bases, and the junction held 2 bases outside the gene matches. The CDR3 is made up of 12 amino acids. Germline CDR1 and CDR2: GTSNPN and SVGIG (reference sequence).

This clone was observed a single time. The chain joins TRBV9 to TRBJ2-6; 7 positions agree with TRBD1. V gave up 3 bases and J gave up 4 bases; unmatched junction bases: 7. The germline gives CDR1 SGDLS, CDR2 YYNGEE. The CDR3 is made up of 16 amino acids. The CDR3 is CASSAHTGVGANVLTF. CDR3 in DNA: TGTGCCAGCAGCGCTCACACAGGGGTGGGGGCCAACGTCCTGACTTTC.

J is TRBJ1-2 and V is TRBV9; D remains unclear. Trimming removed 3 bases at V and 4 bases at J, with 16 bases between. The CDR3 sequence is 15 residues long. Germline V gives CDR1 SGDLS, CDR2 YYNGEE. In DNA form, the CDR3 reads TGTGCCAGCAGCGCGCTCGCGAGCAACCCCTATGGCTACACCTTC. Its translation: CASSALASNPYGYTF.

The chain couples TRBV9 to TRBJ1-1; TRBD1 matches 9 bases. Per germline, CDR1 SGDLS and CDR2 YYNGEE. The CDR3 contains 16 residues. Trimming took 3 bases from V and 3 from J; bases not matched to a gene: 9. CDR3 nucleotides: TGTGCCAGCAGCGCCACCGGGACAGGGATTCACACTGAAGCTTTCTTT. Translated: CASSATGTGIHTEAFF.

The V gene is TRBV7-9, the J gene TRBJ2-3; D not certain. Between the trimmed V and J ends, which lost 3 bases and 4 bases, there was a span of 17 bases. Germline CDR1 is SEHNR and CDR2 is FQNEAQ (reference sequence). The CDR3 spans 16 residues. This chain's CDR3 is CASSLSFWQEPDTQYF. Written as DNA, the CDR3 is TGTGCCAGCAGCTTGAGTTTTTGGCAGGAACCAGATACGCAGTATTTT.

The sample holds a few counts of this clone. The chain carries TRBV7-3 and TRBJ2-5; 7 bases map to TRBD1. V gave up 5 bases and J gave up 2 bases; unmatched junction bases: 5. Germline assignment: CDR1 SGHTA and CDR2 FQGTGA. The CDR3 loop spans 14 amino acids. For the CDR3, the DNA is TGTGCCAGCAGCAGAGACAGGGTACAAGAGACCCAGTACTTC. Translation: CASSRDRVQETQYF.

This clone was observed a single time. This CDR3 reads CASSLGGGAGTDTQYF. CDR3 sequence (DNA): TGCGCCAGCAGCCTGGGGGGGGGCGCGGGCACAGATACGCAGTATTTT. V is TRBV5-1 and J is TRBJ2-3, with D possibly TRBD2 on 7 matching bases. The CDR3 covers 16 residues. V shed 4 bases and J shed 1 base, with 16 bases lying between them. CDR1 and CDR2 (germline): SGHRS, YFSETQ. Filled out from reference TRBV5-1 and TRBJ2-3, the complete variable domain reads KAGVTQTPRYLIKTRGQQVTLSCSPISGHRSVSWYQQTPGQGLQFLFEYFSETQRNKGNFPGRFSGRQFSNSRSEMNVSTLELGDSALYLCASSLGGGAGTDTQYFGPGTRLTVL.

The chain joins TRBV9 to TRBJ2-2, with 11 bases that match TRBD2. Trimming took 7 bases from V and 6 from J; bases not matched to a gene: 5. This CDR3 has 14 residues. CDR1 and CDR2 (germline): SGDLS, YYNGEE. The CDR3 coding sequence is TGTGCCAGCGGAACTAGCGGGGGCCCCGGGGAGCTGTTTTTT. Its translation is CASGTSGGPGELFF.

The rearrangement joins TRBV11-2 to TRBJ2-1, with D maybe TRBD2 (6 bases). CDR3 length: 14 amino acids. Germline-derived CDR1 and CDR2 are SGHAT and FQNNGV. Trimming left V 3 bases short and J 9 bases short, with 15 bases between. The CDR3: CASSFGAPGGEQFF. Written as DNA, the CDR3 is TGTGCCAGCAGCTTTGGAGCCCCCGGGGGTGAGCAGTTCTTC.

The gene calls are TRBV14 and TRBJ2-7; D is unclear. This CDR3 has 13 amino acids. Trimming left V 0 bases short and J 0 bases short, with 3 bases between. Per germline, CDR1 SGHDN and CDR2 FVKESK. The CDR3, as DNA: TGTGCCAGCAGCCAAGACAGCTCCTACGAGCAGTACTTC. Protein: CASSQDSSYEQYF.